These 26 T cell receptor beta chains originate from one sample sequenced in a study of Graves' ophthalmopathy and Graves' hyperthyroidism (dated by TCRdb to the late 2010s). The instrument given in TCRdb is Illumina HiSeq 2000. TCR beta CDR3 regions were amplified from RNA transcripts for repertoire sequencing. The first round was an RT-PCR using HTBI primers with the Qiagen OneStep RT-PCR kit, and this first round was followed by a second-round multiplex PCR, then size selection and purification. Using fastp trimming at Q25 and MiXCR clonotype assembly, TCRdb reanalyzed the public sequencing data and kept in-frame beta chains. Each entry is one CDR3 protein sequence, shown with its most common DNA and genes. Present in this sample are 500,000 to 700,000 distinct CDR3 sequences, under 40% of which were seen just once. The ten largest clonotypes hold about 4.2% of the sample. The sequenced sample was peripheral blood or thyroid tissue (not recorded which). These receptor sequences come from an adult man with Graves' hyperthyroidism.

Only one count was recorded for this clonotype. This sequence joins TRBV19 and TRBJ1-2; D is unresolved. CDR3 length: 13 residues. V gave up 4 bases and J gave up 0 bases, with 6 bases separating them. Germline lookup yields CDR1 LNHDA and CDR2 SQIVND (reference sequence). CDR3 sequence (DNA): TGTGCCAGTAGTACCCGGACTAACTATGGCTACACCTTC. Its protein is CASSTRTNYGYTF.

The chain joins TRBV29-1 to TRBJ2-5, with D perhaps being TRBD1 or TRBD2 (6 bases each). The better agreement between TRBJ2-1 and the DNA end casts doubt on the J call. Germline V gene sequence: CDR1 SQVTM, CDR2 ANQGSEA. The CDR3 length is 12 residues. CDR3 bases: TGCAGCGCCACGGAGGGGGTGACGGAGCAGTTCTTC. It codes for CSATEGVTEQFF.

The CDR3 protein is CASRNPLARWNTGELFF. CDR3 nucleotides: TGCGCCAGCAGGAACCCACTAGCGCGGTGGAACACCGGGGAGCTGTTTTTT. The V and J genes are TRBV5-1 and TRBJ2-2; 7 bases map to TRBD2. The V segment lost 5 bases and the J segment 1 base; nucleotides outside the gene matches: 11. Germline CDR1 and CDR2: SGHRS and YFSETQ. The CDR3 consists of 17 residues.

This clonotype turned up a few times. The genes are TRBV9 and TRBJ1-2; D is unresolved. Germline CDR1 SGDLS, CDR2 YYNGEE. The V and J ends lost 0 bases and 9 bases respectively, with 12 bases between them. CDR3 length equals 13 residues. The CDR3 loop is CASSVGASGSYTF. The CDR3 region has the DNA TGTGCCAGCAGCGTAGGGGCTAGCGGGAGCTACACCTTC.

This chain uses TRBV7-8 with TRBJ2-3, with 9 positions matching TRBD2. From germline, CDR1 is SGHVS and CDR2 FQNEAQ. This CDR3 spans 16 amino acids. J gave up 4 bases and V 6 bases, and 11 bases lay outside the gene matches. CDR3 nucleotide sequence: TGTGCCAGCAGTACAACTGGGCGGGGGGGCTCAGATACGCAGTATTTT. Protein product: CASSTTGRGGSDTQYF.

The V call is TRBV2, the J call TRBJ1-5; the D gene is possibly TRBD1 (5 bases). Trimming pared 4 bases from V and 0 bases from J, leaving 16 bases between. Germline V gene lookup returns CDR1 SNHLY and CDR2 FYNNEI. CDR3 size: 17 residues. The CDR3 sequence: CASSARPGTNSNQPQHF. CDR3 sequence (DNA): TGTGCCAGCAGTGCTAGGCCCGGGACTAATAGCAATCAGCCCCAGCATTTT.

V gene TRBV20-1 combines with J gene TRBJ2-7; 10 bases are a match to TRBD2. The CDR3 loop spans 15 amino acids. Per the germline V gene, CDR1 is DFQATT and CDR2 is SNEGSKA (reference sequence). Trimming cost V 4 bases and J 0 bases; bases outside gene matches: 6. In nucleotides, the CDR3 is TGCAGTGCTACGTCGGGACTAGCGAGCTCCTACGAGCAGTACTTC. As protein: CSATSGLASSYEQYF.

This clonotype was seen many times. This chain links TRBV2 with TRBJ1-1; D not resolved. Per germline, CDR1 SNHLY and CDR2 FYNNEI. This CDR3 region has 15 residues. The V and J ends lost 7 bases and 0 bases respectively, with 15 bases between them. The CDR3 DNA reads TGTGCCAGCATCAATACGGGCACCCTGAACACTGAAGCTTTCTTT. As protein: CASINTGTLNTEAFF.

The chain couples TRBV6-5 to TRBJ2-3; the match to TRBD2 covers 10 bases. The CDR3 is made up of 15 amino acids. Germline V CDR1 and CDR2: MNHEY, SVGAGI. The V gene end was trimmed by 6 bases and the J gene end by 3 bases; junction bases not matched to a gene: 6. The CDR3 reads CASRSSLAGTDTQYF. DNA of the CDR3: TGTGCCAGCAGATCCTCACTAGCGGGAACAGATACGCAGTATTTT.

The chain couples TRBV11-3 to TRBJ1-2; possible D gene TRBD1, 5 bases. Germline V CDR1 and CDR2: SGHNT, YENEEA. The CDR3 is 12 amino acids. The V gene lost 5 bases and the J gene lost 9 bases, with 13 bases spanning the gap. CDR3 sequence (DNA): TGTGCCAGCAGCCTAGGGACTACGAGCTACACCTTC. Amino acids: CASSLGTTSYTF.

The J gene is TRBJ1-5, the V gene TRBV7-2, with D uncertain. The CDR3 runs 13 residues. Per the germline V gene, CDR1 is SGHTA and CDR2 is FQGNSA. V shed 2 bases and J shed 4 bases, with 6 bases lying between them. CDR3 sequence reads: CASSLQENQPQHF. CDR3 bases: TGTGCCAGCAGCTTACAGGAGAATCAGCCCCAGCATTTT.

In its sample, this clonotype was seen a few times. The genes are TRBV2 and TRBJ2-7; D is uncertain. Germline V lookup: CDR1 SNHLY, CDR2 FYNNEI. Trimming pared 6 bases from V and 5 bases from J, leaving 11 bases between. The CDR3 extends over 12 amino acids. CDR3 in amino acids: CASSRPTDEQYF. The CDR3 DNA follows: TGTGCCAGCAGCCGACCGACGGACGAGCAGTACTTC.

A note on this clonotype: The CDR3 does not close with the conserved phenylalanine or tryptophan, likely indicating a read error. The limits of the CDR3 on the DNA are not certain, so only TCRdb's listed CDR3 is given. This sequence joins TRBV7-2 and TRBJ2-6; TRBD1 is the table's D call, not checked against the DNA. Germline CDR1 is SGHTA and CDR2 is FQGNSA. The CDR3 has 8 residues if both end residues are counted. CDR3 amino acids: CASSLSRT.

The CDR3 region is CSVKKLEAWETQYF. In DNA, the CDR3 is TGCAGTGTGAAGAAGCTGGAAGCCTGGGAGACCCAGTACTTC. V usage is TRBV20-1 and J usage is TRBJ2-5, with D hard to call. The V gene lost 7 bases and the J gene lost 5 bases, with 20 bases spanning the gap. Germline loops: CDR1 DFQATT, CDR2 SNEGSKA (reference sequence). This CDR3 comprises 14 residues.

This clonotype was seen a handful of times. V gene TRBV6-1 combines with J gene TRBJ1-5, with 10 bases that match TRBD1. V lost 2 bases and J lost 6; bases outside the gene matches: 4. CDR3 length: 15 residues. Germline V gene data show CDR1 as MNHNS and CDR2 as SASEGT. The chain's CDR3 is CASSEPGQGTQPQHF. The CDR3 DNA sequence: TGTGCCAGCAGTGAACCGGGACAGGGGACTCAGCCCCAGCATTTT.

A few counts support this clonotype. This rearrangement joins TRBV9 to TRBJ1-2; perhaps TRBD1 as D (6 bases). Looked up from germline, CDR1 is SGDLS and CDR2 is YYNGEE. V dropped 4 bases and J dropped 2 bases, with 15 bases sitting between them. The CDR3 sequence is 15 residues long. The CDR3 DNA reads as TGTGCCAGCAGCCAGGGGCCGGGACCCAACTATGGCTACACCTTC. It is translated as CASSQGPGPNYGYTF.

The DNA for the CDR3 is TGCAGCGTTTCTAGCGGGCAGTACGAGCAGTACTTC. Its protein is CSVSSGQYEQYF. The chain combines TRBV29-1 with TRBJ2-7; 8 bases are shared with TRBD2. This CDR3 has 12 residues. The ends lost 5 bases at V and 4 bases at J; junction bases unmatched: 4. Germline V gene sequence: CDR1 SQVTM, CDR2 ANQGSEA.

As concerns this clonotype: A single base separates this from a much larger clone, so it may be a read error. The genes are TRBV10-3 and TRBJ1-1; 8 nucleotides line up with TRBD1. The germline V gene encodes CDR1 ENHRY and CDR2 SYGVKD. V lost 5 bases to trimming and J lost 1 base; unmatched junction nucleotides: 3. The CDR3 is 14 amino acids. DNA for the CDR3: TGTGCCATCAGTCCCGGGACAGGGAACACTGAAGCTTTCTTT. Amino acid sequence: CAISPGTGNTEAFF.

This clonotype was seen a few times. The genes are TRBV10-1 and TRBJ1-1; TRBD1 is a possible D gene (6 bases). This CDR3 spans 16 amino acids. Trimming stripped 2 bases from V and 5 bases from J, with 18 bases between. CDR1 is WNHNN and CDR2 is SYGVQD in the germline V gene (reference sequence). CDR3 protein: CASSEVVGQGITEAFF. The CDR3 region has the DNA TGCGCCAGCAGTGAGGTTGTGGGTCAGGGGATTACTGAAGCTTTCTTT.

This clonotype was recorded at least ten times. The chain couples TRBV15 to TRBJ2-7; 10 nucleotides match TRBD1. V shed 1 base, J shed 6 bases, and the junction held 3 bases outside the gene matches. The CDR3 length is 14 residues. Germline assignment: CDR1 LNHNV and CDR2 YYDKDF (reference sequence). This CDR3 is CATSRVGTGAEQYF. The CDR3, as DNA: TGTGCCACCAGCAGAGTCGGGACAGGGGCCGAGCAGTACTTC.

Ten or more counts support this clonotype. The rearrangement uses TRBV6-1 and TRBJ1-2; no clear D. CDR3 length equals 13 residues. The germline V gene has CDR1 MNHNS and CDR2 SASEGT. The V end was cut by 6 bases, the J end by 6 bases, with 14 bases between. CDR3 loop: CASRNEHDNGYTF. The CDR3 bases are TGTGCCAGCAGGAACGAACATGATAATGGCTACACCTTC.

The chain combines TRBV2 with TRBJ1-1, with D unclear. This CDR3 region has 14 residues. The germline V and J ends were trimmed by 3 bases and 6 bases, with 14 bases remaining between them. Germline lookup yields CDR1 SNHLY and CDR2 FYNNEI. Written as DNA, the CDR3 is TGTGCCAGCAGTGACCGAAAAGGGTTGGCTGAAGCTTTCTTT. Protein product: CASSDRKGLAEAFF. The full variable domain, with the rest looked up from reference TRBV2 and TRBJ1-1, is EPEVTQTPSHQVTQMGQEVILRCVPISNHLYFYWYRQILGQKVEFLVSFYNNEISEKSEIFDDQFSVERPDGSNFTLKIRSTKLEDSAMYFCASSDRKGLAEAFFGQGTRLTVV.

This clonotype has a count of ten or more. The rearrangement joins TRBV6-5 to TRBJ1-6; D is uncertain. Per germline, CDR1 MNHEY and CDR2 SVGAGI. The CDR3 sequence is 15 residues long. Deletions cut 5 bases from V and 5 bases from J, with 13 bases between. CDR3 in amino acids: CASSLGTRNNSPLHF. CDR3 sequence (DNA): TGTGCCAGCAGTCTAGGTACCAGAAATAATTCACCCCTCCACTTT.

This clonotype showed up many times. The chain recombines TRBV7-9 with TRBJ1-4, with 10 bases identical to TRBD1. Germline CDR1 reads SEHNR; CDR2 reads FQNEAQ (reference sequence). This CDR3 has 16 amino acids. V was clipped by 5 bases and J by 10 bases; unmatched bases: 13. The CDR3: CASSTADRGQVGKLFF. CDR3 nucleotide sequence: TGTGCCAGCAGCACAGCAGACAGGGGGCAGGTTGGAAAACTGTTTTTT. Full variable domain (rest looked up from reference TRBV7-9 and TRBJ1-4): DTGVSQNPRHKITKRGQNVTFRCDPISEHNRLYWYRQTLGQGPEFLTYFQNEAQLEKSRLLSDRFSAERPKGSFSTLEIQRTEQGDSAMYLCASSTADRGQVGKLFFGSGTQLSVL.

This clonotype was observed at least ten times. The chain couples TRBV12-3 or TRBV12-4 to TRBJ2-5; D unresolved. V was pared by 3 bases and J by 2 bases, with 10 bases between. The CDR3 has 14 amino acids. The CDR3 bases are TGTGCCAGCAGTTTTGAGCATTTACAAGAGACCCAGTACTTC. Amino acid sequence: CASSFEHLQETQYF.

Points on this clonotype: A much bigger clone sits one base away, suggesting this may be a read error. This likely comes from a read error, as the CDR3 has no conserved phenylalanine or tryptophan at its end. J is TRBJ1-1 and V is TRBV2, with D tentatively TRBD1 (5 bases). This CDR3 is 14 amino acids long. Trimming shortened V by 3 bases and J by 0 bases, and 8 bases separated the two germline ends. Germline loops: CDR1 SNHLY, CDR2 FYNNEI. In DNA, the CDR3 is TGTGCCAGCAGTGACCGGGGACTGAACACTGAAGCTTTCTTG. This encodes CASSDRGLNTEAFL.